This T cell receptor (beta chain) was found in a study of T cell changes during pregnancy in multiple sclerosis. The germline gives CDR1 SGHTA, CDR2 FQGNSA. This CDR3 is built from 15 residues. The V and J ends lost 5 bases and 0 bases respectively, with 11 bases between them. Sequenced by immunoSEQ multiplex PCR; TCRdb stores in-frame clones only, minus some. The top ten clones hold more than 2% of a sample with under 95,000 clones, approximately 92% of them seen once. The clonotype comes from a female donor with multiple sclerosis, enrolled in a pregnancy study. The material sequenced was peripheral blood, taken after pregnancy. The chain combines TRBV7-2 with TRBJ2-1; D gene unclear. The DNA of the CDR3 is TGTGCCAGCAGCCTAAGCGAAAGCTCCTACAATGAGCAGTTCTTC. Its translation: CASSLSESSYNEQFF.